The 27 T cell receptor beta chains presented below share a single source sample, sequenced in a study of T cell responses to AZD1222 COVID-19 vaccine. Clones were sequenced by immunoSEQ multiplex PCR, and TCRdb holds only the in-frame ones, with some missing. The sample has more than 95,000 clones, around nine tenths seen once. The specimen comprised peripheral blood, sampled on day 0 of MenACWY control vaccination. Receptor source: an adult in good health.

The gene calls are TRBV19 and TRBJ2-7; TRBD2 matches 10 bases. Germline CDR1 LNHDA, CDR2 SQIVND (reference sequence). This CDR3 has 14 amino acids. V shed 3 bases and J 3 bases; nucleotides not matched to a gene: 2. CDR3 sequence reads: CASSMASGSYEQYF. CDR3 DNA sequence: TGTGCCAGTAGTATGGCTAGCGGGAGCTACGAGCAGTACTTC.

V is TRBV7-2 and J is TRBJ2-2; D not certain. V dropped 1 base and J dropped 6 bases, with 9 bases sitting between them. The CDR3 sequence is 14 residues long. CDR1 is SGHTA and CDR2 is FQGNSA in the germline V gene. CDR3 residues: CASSLGSVPGELFF. The CDR3 DNA sequence: TGTGCCAGCAGCTTAGGTTCGGTCCCCGGGGAGCTGTTTTTT.

V is TRBV3-1 (or the pseudogene TRBV3-2) and J is TRBJ2-7; TRBD2 aligns across 16 bases. This CDR3 region has 20 residues. Trimming removed 4 bases from V and 3 bases from J; junction bases left unmatched: 15. Germline CDR1 is LGHDT and CDR2 is YNNKEL (reference sequence). The CDR3 region is CASSPRTGTSGRAMFYEQYF. In nucleotides, the CDR3 is TGTGCCAGCAGCCCCAGGACCGGGACTAGCGGGAGGGCTATGTTCTACGAGCAGTACTTC.

This chain links TRBV2 with TRBJ1-2, with TRBD1 matching 7 bases. With 6 bases clipped from V and 5 bases from J, the junction kept 3 bases outside the gene matches. The CDR3 length is 12 residues. Germline lookup yields CDR1 SNHLY and CDR2 FYNNEI. The CDR3 nucleotides are TGTGCCAGCAGCCCAGGGGGGTATGGCTACACCTTC. Its translation: CASSPGGYGYTF. Combining the CDR3 with reference TRBV2 and TRBJ1-2 gives the whole variable domain EPEVTQTPSHQVTQMGQEVILRCVPISNHLYFYWYRQILGQKVEFLVSFYNNEISEKSEIFDDQFSVERPDGSNFTLKIRSTKLEDSAMYFCASSPGGYGYTFGSGTRLTVV.

The chain combines TRBV6-5 with TRBJ2-1; TRBD1 might be the D (5 bases). Germline values: CDR1 MNHEY, CDR2 SVGAGI. Trimming removed 2 bases from V and 12 bases from J, with 11 bases in between. The CDR3 has 12 residues. The CDR3, as DNA: TGTGCCAGCAGTTACAGGGGCGCCGCGCAGTTCTTC. Its translation: CASSYRGAAQFF.

The genes are TRBV2 and TRBJ2-2; 8 positions agree with TRBD1. Germline loops: CDR1 SNHLY, CDR2 FYNNEI. The trim removed 4 bases at V and 3 bases at J, leaving 4 bases unmatched. The CDR3 loop spans 15 amino acids. The CDR3 DNA sequence: TGTGCCAGCAGTGGGACAGGGTATCACACCGGGGAGCTGTTTTTT. Protein sequence: CASSGTGYHTGELFF.

The chain recombines TRBV11-3 with TRBJ2-5; no reliable D call. The CDR3 is 12 amino acids. The ends were cut back, 3 bases at V and 3 bases at J, with 5 bases in the middle. Germline V lookup: CDR1 SGHNT, CDR2 YENEEA. The CDR3: CASSFREETQYF. DNA for the CDR3: TGTGCCAGCAGCTTTAGGGAAGAGACCCAGTACTTC.

The rearrangement links TRBV9 to TRBJ2-3; maybe TRBD2 (6 bases). The ends were cut back, 2 bases at V and 2 bases at J, with 21 bases in the middle. Germline-derived CDR1 and CDR2 are SGDLS and YYNGEE. This CDR3 has 18 amino acids. CDR3 sequence: CASSVLAGSGGTTDTQYF. As DNA, the CDR3 is TGTGCCAGCAGCGTTCTCGCAGGGAGCGGAGGGACCACAGATACGCAGTATTTT.

The chain employs TRBV5-1 and TRBJ2-7; D is perhaps TRBD2 (5 bases). CDR1 is SGHRS, CDR2 YFSETQ, per germline. The V and J ends lost 3 bases and 4 bases respectively, with 8 bases between them. CDR3 length: 12 amino acids. CDR3 sequence: CASSSGLYEQYF. The CDR3 coding sequence is TGCGCCAGCAGCTCCGGACTTTACGAGCAGTACTTC. Filled out from reference TRBV5-1 and TRBJ2-7, the complete variable domain reads KAGVTQTPRYLIKTRGQQVTLSCSPISGHRSVSWYQQTPGQGLQFLFEYFSETQRNKGNFPGRFSGRQFSNSRSEMNVSTLELGDSALYLCASSSGLYEQYFGPGTRLTVT.

The V gene is TRBV7-3, the J gene TRBJ2-1, with 10 bases identical to TRBD2. V lost 1 base and J lost 12; bases outside the gene matches: 3. This CDR3 comprises 13 residues. Germline V gene lookup returns CDR1 SGHTA and CDR2 FQGTGA. For the CDR3, the DNA is TGTGCCAGCAGCTTAATAGCGGGAGGTCTGCAGTTCTTC. Translated: CASSLIAGGLQFF.

The chain joins TRBV7-3 to TRBJ2-1; D ambiguous. The CDR3 contains 16 residues. V lost 5 bases to trimming and J lost 0 bases, with 14 bases between them. Germline CDR1 SGHTA, CDR2 FQGTGA. The CDR3 protein is CASSLNSGVSYNEQFF. The DNA for the CDR3 is TGTGCCAGCAGCCTCAATTCCGGCGTCTCCTACAATGAGCAGTTCTTC.

The chain uses TRBV27 and TRBJ2-1, with 8 nucleotides matching TRBD1. Germline CDR1 and CDR2: MNHEY and SMNVEV (reference sequence). V lost 5 bases to trimming and J lost 3 bases; unmatched junction nucleotides: 6. This CDR3 region has 15 residues. The CDR3 here is CASSAQGAGYNEQFF. As DNA, the CDR3 is TGTGCCAGCAGTGCGCAGGGGGCGGGCTACAATGAGCAGTTCTTC.

The rearrangement joins TRBV6-2 or TRBV6-3 to TRBJ2-1, with D maybe TRBD2 (5 bases). V lost 5 bases and J 2 bases, leaving 10 bases between the germline ends. This CDR3 spans 14 amino acids. Germline V CDR1 and CDR2: MNHEY, SVGEGT. Here the CDR3 reads CASSVPGTYNEQFF. The CDR3 DNA reads as TGTGCCAGCAGTGTTCCGGGAACCTACAATGAGCAGTTCTTC.

The chain carries TRBV11-3 and TRBJ2-1; D perhaps matches TRBD1 (6 bases). The CDR3 consists of 15 residues. Germline loops: CDR1 SGHNT, CDR2 YENEEA. V was pared by 2 bases and J by 4 bases, with 12 bases between. The CDR3 loop reads CASSLTGNLYNEQFF. DNA for the CDR3: TGTGCCAGCAGCTTAACAGGGAATCTTTACAATGAGCAGTTCTTC.

This CDR3 is CASSIEQGSNQPQHF. The CDR3, as DNA: TGTGCCAGTAGTATTGAACAGGGTAGCAATCAGCCCCAGCATTTT. The chain uses TRBV19 and TRBJ1-5; D might be TRBD1 (6 bases). The germline V gene has CDR1 LNHDA and CDR2 SQIVND (reference sequence). V was pared by 3 bases and J by 0 bases, with 9 bases between. The CDR3 consists of 15 residues.

The chain carries TRBV28 and TRBJ1-2; 10 bases agree with TRBD1. Germline CDR1 and CDR2: MDHEN and SYDVKM. The V segment lost 1 base and the J segment 7 bases; nucleotides outside the gene matches: 6. The CDR3 spans 15 residues. CDR3 region: CASSLSDRGMSGYTF. The CDR3 nucleotides read TGTGCCAGCAGTTTATCGGACAGGGGGATGTCTGGCTACACCTTC.

The gene calls are TRBV11-3 and TRBJ2-1; D unclear. V was cut by 2 bases and J by 8 bases, with 16 bases left in between. Germline lookup yields CDR1 SGHNT and CDR2 YENEEA. The CDR3 totals 15 residues. CDR3 loop: CASSLPRPTMDEQFF. Written as DNA, the CDR3 is TGTGCCAGCAGCTTACCCCGACCAACGATGGATGAGCAGTTCTTC.

The DNA of the CDR3 is TGCGCCAGCCGAGGGACTAGCGCTAGCACAGATACGCAGTATTTT. Its protein product is CASRGTSASTDTQYF. The V gene is TRBV5-1, the J gene TRBJ2-3; the match to TRBD2 covers 10 bases. This CDR3 has 15 amino acids. Germline V CDR1 and CDR2: SGHRS, YFSETQ. V gave up 7 bases and J gave up 0 bases; unmatched junction bases: 5.

The J gene is TRBJ2-6, the V gene TRBV19; D ambiguous. The V gene's germline CDR1 is LNHDA and CDR2 SQIVND (reference sequence). The CDR3 covers 16 residues. With 1 base removed from V and 0 bases from J, the gap between germline ends came to 7 bases. The CDR3 coding sequence is TGTGCCAGTAGTATAGTTTTGATCTCTGGGGCCAACGTCCTGACTTTC. The encoded protein is CASSIVLISGANVLTF.

The rearrangement links TRBV7-9 to TRBJ2-7; 7 bases align to TRBD1. CDR1 SEHNR and CDR2 FQNEAQ come from the germline V gene (reference sequence). The CDR3 is 14 residues long. With 1 base clipped from V and 3 bases from J, the junction kept 3 bases outside the gene matches. Here the CDR3 reads CASSLEGQSYEQYF. The CDR3 DNA sequence: TGTGCCAGCAGCTTAGAGGGACAGAGCTACGAGCAGTACTTC.

V and J are TRBV7-9 and TRBJ2-7; D remains ambiguous. V was pared by 4 bases and J by 3 bases, with 10 bases between. This CDR3 has 13 residues. From germline, CDR1 is SEHNR and CDR2 FQNEAQ (reference sequence). The CDR3 reads CASSSQRVYEQYF. In DNA, the CDR3 is TGTGCCAGCAGCTCCCAACGAGTCTACGAGCAGTACTTC.

The V and J genes are TRBV3-1 (or the pseudogene TRBV3-2) and TRBJ1-1, with D unclear. Germline-derived CDR1 and CDR2 are LGHDT and YNNKEL (reference sequence). The CDR3 length is 14 residues. V was clipped by 4 bases and J by 0 bases, with 9 bases between them. The CDR3 region has the DNA TGTGCCAGCAGCCGGACGTACATGAACACTGAAGCTTTCTTT. Translating it yields CASSRTYMNTEAFF.

This chain joins TRBV27 and TRBJ2-1; 14 bases match TRBD2. The CDR3 has 16 amino acids. V trimming: 5 bases; J trimming: 9 bases; junction bases outside the gene matches: 9. CDR1 is MNHEY, CDR2 SMNVEV, per germline (reference sequence). CDR3 DNA sequence: TGTGCCAGCAGTCCGGGACTAGCGGGAGAAATGACTGAGCAGTTCTTC. Translating it yields CASSPGLAGEMTEQFF.

This rearrangement joins TRBV7-8 to TRBJ2-5; 7 bases agree with TRBD1. V shed 0 bases and J 7 bases; nucleotides not matched to a gene: 8. The CDR3 is made up of 15 amino acids. The V gene's germline CDR1 is SGHVS and CDR2 FQNEAQ. The CDR3 DNA is TGTGCCAGCAGCTTAGCGGGACAGCAACTAGGGACCCAGTACTTC. Amino acids: CASSLAGQQLGTQYF.

V gene TRBV7-9 combines with J gene TRBJ1-5; 7 nucleotides match TRBD1. The V segment lost 5 bases and the J segment 6 bases; nucleotides outside the gene matches: 10. CDR1 is SEHNR and CDR2 is FQNEAQ in the germline V gene (reference sequence). The CDR3 runs 15 residues. The CDR3 here is CASSPPGGPVQPQHF. The CDR3 bases are TGTGCCAGCAGCCCTCCAGGGGGTCCGGTTCAGCCCCAGCATTTT. Filled out from reference TRBV7-9 and TRBJ1-5, the complete variable domain reads DTGVSQNPRHKITKRGQNVTFRCDPISEHNRLYWYRQTLGQGPEFLTYFQNEAQLEKSRLLSDRFSAERPKGSFSTLEIQRTEQGDSAMYLCASSPPGGPVQPQHFGDGTRLSIL.

The chain carries TRBV29-1 and TRBJ2-2, with 8 bases matching TRBD2. The germline CDR1 and CDR2 sequences are SQVTM and ANQGSEA. The CDR3 loop spans 12 amino acids. The V and J ends lost 7 bases and 4 bases, in that order; junction bases with no gene match: 2. The CDR3 reads CSAGRGTGELFF. The CDR3 DNA reads as TGCAGCGCCGGGAGGGGCACCGGGGAGCTGTTTTTT.

The J gene is TRBJ2-3, the V gene TRBV7-3; 12 positions agree with TRBD2. J was trimmed by 0 bases and V by 3 bases; bases with no gene match: 7. This CDR3 contains 18 residues. Germline loops: CDR1 SGHTA, CDR2 FQGTGA. CDR3 region: CASSLGLAGGPSTDTQYF. The CDR3, as DNA: TGTGCCAGCAGCTTGGGCCTAGCGGGAGGGCCGAGCACAGATACGCAGTATTTT. Looking up the rest from reference TRBV7-3 and TRBJ2-3 gives the full variable domain: GAGVSQTPSNKVTEKGKYVELRCDPISGHTALYWYRQSLGQGPEFLIYFQGTGAADDSGLPNDRFFAVRPEGSVSTLKIQRTERGDSAVYLCASSLGLAGGPSTDTQYFGPGTRLTVL.